The next 27 T cell receptor beta chains were all read from a single sample in a study of blood T cell repertoires in COVID-19. Profiling relied on immunoSEQ multiplex PCR, and the TCRdb table lists in-frame clones only, not all of them. The sample has around 77,000 clones, roughly 80% seen once. Sequencing input: peripheral blood. Every receptor here comes from a human donor in a cohort sampled during active COVID-19.

The chain has TRBV19 and TRBJ2-7; 7 nucleotides agree with TRBD2. The V segment lost 6 bases and the J segment 3 bases; nucleotides outside the gene matches: 5. Germline V gene data show CDR1 as LNHDA and CDR2 as SQIVND (reference sequence). The CDR3 runs to 13 residues. Here the CDR3 DNA reads TGTGCCAGTAGACAGGCGGGAGTCTACGAGCAGTACTTC. It encodes CASRQAGVYEQYF.

This clone was seen a single time. The chain is built from TRBV27 and TRBJ2-1; 9 bases are shared with TRBD2. This CDR3 region has 15 residues. Germline V gives CDR1 MNHEY, CDR2 SMNVEV (reference sequence). Trimming removed 5 bases from V and 7 bases from J; junction bases left unmatched: 9. The CDR3 nucleotides are TGTGCCAGCAGTCTCGGCGGGGGGGGCAATAATGAGCAGTTCTTC. Residues: CASSLGGGGNNEQFF.

The CDR3 loop reads CASSSGTGSYEQYF. CDR3 nucleotide sequence: TGCGCCAGCAGCTCCGGGACAGGGAGCTACGAGCAGTACTTC. V usage is TRBV5-1 and J usage is TRBJ2-7; TRBD1 agrees at 9 bases. The CDR3 has 14 amino acids. With 3 bases clipped from V and 3 bases from J, the junction kept 4 bases outside the gene matches. Germline CDR1 SGHRS, CDR2 YFSETQ.

V is TRBV2 and J is TRBJ1-1, with D possibly being TRBD1 (5 bases). V was pared by 9 bases and J by 3 bases, with 8 bases between. Germline V CDR1 and CDR2: SNHLY, FYNNEI. The CDR3 sequence is 11 residues long. CDR3 loop: CARSGYTEAFF. The CDR3 bases are TGTGCCAGATCAGGGTACACTGAAGCTTTCTTT.

The chain has TRBV3-1 (or the pseudogene TRBV3-2) and TRBJ1-1; TRBD1 matches 7 bases. Germline values: CDR1 LGHDT, CDR2 YNNKEL (reference sequence). CDR3 length: 16 amino acids. Losses at the gene ends were 1 base for V and 3 bases for J; bases not matched to a gene: 8. The CDR3 loop reads CASSQARRGPYTEAFF. Written as DNA, the CDR3 is TGTGCCAGCAGCCAAGCAAGAAGGGGGCCGTACACTGAAGCTTTCTTT.

The chain is built from TRBV7-9 and TRBJ2-2, with TRBD1 identical over 9 bases. With 3 bases clipped from V and 8 bases from J, the junction kept 4 bases outside the gene matches. The CDR3 has 14 residues. CDR1 SEHNR and CDR2 FQNEAQ come from the germline V gene (reference sequence). CDR3 amino acids: CASSLTQGAGELFF. CDR3 sequence (DNA): TGTGCCAGCAGCTTGACACAGGGGGCTGGGGAGCTGTTTTTT.

The CDR3 DNA is TGTGCCAGCAGTCTTAGGGGGATCAATCAGCCCCAGCATTTT. Its protein product is CASSLRGINQPQHF. The V call is TRBV2, the J call TRBJ1-5, with D possibly being TRBD1 (6 bases). Per the germline V gene, CDR1 is SNHLY and CDR2 is FYNNEI. The V end was cut by 5 bases, the J end by 3 bases, with 11 bases between. The CDR3 length is 14 residues.

The chain has TRBV18 and TRBJ2-2; no clear D gene. Trimming cost V 4 bases and J 4 bases, with 13 bases left between them. Per the germline V gene, CDR1 is KGHSH and CDR2 is LQKENI. CDR3 length equals 15 residues. DNA of the CDR3: TGTGCCAGCTCACTTGCTAGACGGATCACCGGGGAGCTGTTTTTT. This translates into CASSLARRITGELFF.

The rearrangement links TRBV18 to TRBJ2-3; 11 bases agree with TRBD2. The length of the CDR3 is 17 residues. In germline, CDR1 is KGHSH, CDR2 LQKENI. Losses at the gene ends were 0 bases for V and 2 bases for J; bases not matched to a gene: 4. The DNA for the CDR3 is TGTGCCAGCTCACCACCAAGACTAGCGGGGATCACAGATACGCAGTATTTT. It is translated as CASSPPRLAGITDTQYF.

The rearrangement links TRBV6-2 or TRBV6-3 to TRBJ2-7; TRBD2 matches at 7 bases. The CDR3 sequence is 14 residues long. Germline values: CDR1 MNHEY, CDR2 SVGEGT. Unmatched junction bases numbered 6, after V lost 4 bases and J lost 3 bases. The CDR3 coding sequence is TGTGCCAGCAGTTTGAGCGGGGTAGGCTACGAGCAGTACTTC. It encodes CASSLSGVGYEQYF.

The chain joins TRBV28 to TRBJ2-7, with 9 positions matching TRBD1. CDR3 size: 15 residues. The germline V gene encodes CDR1 MDHEN and CDR2 SYDVKM. The trim removed 6 bases at V and 5 bases at J, leaving 11 bases unmatched. The CDR3 sequence is CASRKTGTGYNEQYF. The DNA for the CDR3 is TGTGCCAGCAGAAAAACCGGGACAGGGTACAACGAGCAGTACTTC. Filled out from reference TRBV28 and TRBJ2-7, the complete variable domain reads DVKVTQSSRYLVKRTGEKVFLECVQDMDHENMFWYRQDPGLGLRLIYFSYDVKMKEKGDIPEGYSVSREKKERFSLILESASTNQTSMYLCASRKTGTGYNEQYFGPGTRLTVT.

The chain links TRBV5-5 to TRBJ1-2, with 7 bases lining up with TRBD1. V lost 4 bases, J lost 2 bases, and 8 bases stayed unmatched. CDR3 length: 15 amino acids. The V gene's germline CDR1 is SGHKS and CDR2 YYEKEE (reference sequence). CDR3 DNA sequence: TGTGCCAGCAGCATTGCCCCGACAGGGAACTATGGCTACACCTTC. It specifies CASSIAPTGNYGYTF. The entire variable domain, with the rest obtained from reference TRBV5-5 and TRBJ1-2, is as follows: DAGVTQSPTHLIKTRGQQVTLRCSPISGHKSVSWYQQVLGQGPQFIFQYYEKEERGRGNFPDRFSARQFPNYSSELNVNALLLGDSALYLCASSIAPTGNYGYTFGSGTRLTVV.

The rearrangement links TRBV18 to TRBJ2-3; 7 positions agree with TRBD2. J lost 2 bases, V lost 3 bases, and 5 bases had no gene match. CDR3 length: 15 residues. CDR1 and CDR2 from the germline V gene are KGHSH and LQKENI. The CDR3 DNA sequence: TGTGCCAGCTCACCTCGCGGGGGAGACACAGATACGCAGTATTTT. Its translation: CASSPRGGDTDTQYF.

The chain joins TRBV7-9 to TRBJ2-6; the D is unclear. The V gene lost 5 bases and the J gene lost 0 bases, with 11 bases spanning the gap. Germline V gene data show CDR1 as SEHNR and CDR2 as FQNEAQ (reference sequence). The CDR3 contains 16 residues. The CDR3 DNA follows: TGTGCCAGCAGCCCCCCAGGCAGCTCTGGGGCCAACGTCCTGACTTTC. Residues: CASSPPGSSGANVLTF. The whole variable domain, remainder taken from reference TRBV7-9 and TRBJ2-6, is DTGVSQNPRHKITKRGQNVTFRCDPISEHNRLYWYRQTLGQGPEFLTYFQNEAQLEKSRLLSDRFSAERPKGSFSTLEIQRTEQGDSAMYLCASSPPGSSGANVLTFGAGSRLTVL.

The chain couples TRBV2 to TRBJ1-1; D uncertain. V was shortened by 0 bases and J by 4 bases, with 9 bases between the two germline ends. The CDR3 consists of 14 residues. In germline, CDR1 is SNHLY, CDR2 FYNNEI. CDR3 protein: CASSEAGAGTEAFF. The CDR3 DNA sequence: TGTGCCAGCAGTGAAGCGGGCGCTGGCACTGAAGCTTTCTTT. Drawing the rest from reference TRBV2 and TRBJ1-1, the complete variable domain is EPEVTQTPSHQVTQMGQEVILRCVPISNHLYFYWYRQILGQKVEFLVSFYNNEISEKSEIFDDQFSVERPDGSNFTLKIRSTKLEDSAMYFCASSEAGAGTEAFFGQGTRLTVV.

The rearrangement uses TRBV12-3 or TRBV12-4 and TRBJ1-1, with D possibly being TRBD1 (6 bases). The CDR3 covers 13 residues. V dropped 7 bases and J dropped 7 bases, with 16 bases sitting between them. The CDR3: CASTPGGGVEAFF. CDR3 DNA: TGTGCCAGCACCCCCGGGGGGGGCGTTGAAGCTTTCTTT.

V gene TRBV7-2 combines with J gene TRBJ2-5; 7 bases match TRBD2. This CDR3 is 13 amino acids long. V shed 5 bases and J 4 bases; nucleotides not matched to a gene: 4. Germline lookup yields CDR1 SGHTA and CDR2 FQGNSA. CDR3 protein: CASSPGRGETQYF. The DNA for the CDR3 is TGTGCCAGCAGCCCAGGGAGGGGAGAGACCCAGTACTTC.

On this clone itself: Mismatch with germline at one junction end may stem from a read error. This chain uses TRBV6-1 with TRBJ1-2, with D perhaps matching TRBD1 (5 bases). There are 16 residues in the CDR3. Per the germline V gene, CDR1 is MNHNS and CDR2 is SASEGT. The chain's CDR3 is CASSEAGGSRNYRYTF. The CDR3 DNA sequence: TGTGCCAGCAGTGAAGCTGGGGGGTCAAGGAACTATCGCTACACCTTC.

The rearrangement joins TRBV16 to TRBJ1-1; no definite D call. Germline CDR1 reads KGHSY; CDR2 reads FQNENV. V gave up 4 bases and J gave up 1 base, with 7 bases separating them. The CDR3 consists of 13 residues. The CDR3 is CASSPRWNTEAFF. DNA for the CDR3: TGTGCCAGCAGCCCACGGTGGAACACTGAAGCTTTCTTT.

The chain recombines TRBV18 with TRBJ2-3; 8 bases align to TRBD2. Trimming cost V 6 bases and J 4 bases; bases outside gene matches: 9. There are 15 residues in the CDR3. From germline, CDR1 is KGHSH and CDR2 LQKENI. The CDR3 DNA is TGTGCCAGCTCCTACGGAGCGGGGGTGGCAGATACGCAGTATTTT. Amino acids: CASSYGAGVADTQYF.

This chain joins TRBV7-9 and TRBJ2-3; tentative D call: TRBD2 (5 bases). CDR1 and CDR2 (germline): SEHNR, FQNEAQ (reference sequence). There are 18 residues in the CDR3. Between the trimmed V and J ends, which lost 1 base and 6 bases, there was a span of 23 bases. This CDR3 is CASSLVESRRRHADTQYF. The CDR3 nucleotides are TGTGCCAGCAGCTTAGTTGAAAGTAGGAGGAGGCACGCGGATACGCAGTATTTT.

This rearrangement joins TRBV5-1 to TRBJ2-7; TRBD1 matches 10 bases. The CDR3 is made up of 15 amino acids. Germline lookup yields CDR1 SGHRS and CDR2 YFSETQ. Trimming at V came to 4 bases and at J to 0 bases, leaving 4 bases not matched to a gene. CDR3 residues: CASSRQGANSYEQYF. The CDR3 DNA reads as TGCGCCAGCAGCCGACAGGGGGCAAACTCCTACGAGCAGTACTTC. The full variable domain, completed using reference TRBV5-1 and TRBJ2-7, is KAGVTQTPRYLIKTRGQQVTLSCSPISGHRSVSWYQQTPGQGLQFLFEYFSETQRNKGNFPGRFSGRQFSNSRSEMNVSTLELGDSALYLCASSRQGANSYEQYFGPGTRLTVT.

The chain combines TRBV2 with TRBJ1-5; no reliable D call. CDR3 size: 15 residues. From germline, CDR1 is SNHLY and CDR2 FYNNEI. With 6 bases removed from V and 9 bases from J, the gap between germline ends came to 21 bases. The CDR3 reads CASSDRRTPAAPQHF. The CDR3 bases are TGTGCCAGCAGCGACCGGAGGACCCCCGCAGCGCCCCAGCATTTT.

V gene TRBV30 combines with J gene TRBJ1-1; D might be TRBD1 (6 bases). CDR1 is GTSNPN and CDR2 is SVGIG in the germline V gene (reference sequence). V lost 3 bases, J lost 5 bases, and 13 bases lay in between. This CDR3 is 13 amino acids long. The CDR3 reads CAWRNLRGTEAFF. CDR3 nucleotide sequence: TGTGCCTGGAGAAATTTAAGGGGGACTGAAGCTTTCTTT.

The chain employs TRBV18 and TRBJ1-1, with 9 bases that match TRBD1. The CDR3 consists of 15 residues. Germline V gene lookup returns CDR1 KGHSH and CDR2 LQKENI. V gave up 2 bases and J gave up 4 bases; unmatched junction bases: 5. CDR3 protein: CASSPRDREVTEAFF. In DNA, the CDR3 is TGTGCCAGCTCACCAAGGGACAGGGAGGTCACTGAAGCTTTCTTT.

The rearrangement joins TRBV11-2 to TRBJ2-5; D gene unclear. The CDR3 runs to 13 residues. Looked up from germline, CDR1 is SGHAT and CDR2 is FQNNGV. Trimming stripped 3 bases from V and 1 base from J, with 6 bases between. The DNA of the CDR3 is TGTGCCAGCAGCTTTGAGGCCCAAGAGACCCAGTACTTC. Translating it yields CASSFEAQETQYF.

The rearrangement uses TRBV6-2 or TRBV6-3 and TRBJ2-7, with D possibly being TRBD1 (6 bases). In germline, CDR1 is MNHEY, CDR2 SVGEGT. This CDR3 region has 12 residues. V was shortened by 5 bases and J by 4 bases, with 9 bases between the two germline ends. This CDR3 is CASSKQGYEQYF. The CDR3 region has the DNA TGTGCCAGCAGTAAACAGGGATACGAGCAGTACTTC.